This is a list of T cell receptor beta chains from one sample in a study of shared clonotypes between healthy human individuals. Clones were sequenced by immunoSEQ multiplex PCR, and TCRdb holds only the in-frame ones, with some missing. The sample has 950,000 to 1,300,000 clones, about 77% seen once. The source material was memory CD4+ T cells sorted from blood. The receptor set was obtained from a man aged 18 to 29 in good health. Each CDR3 is given with its conserved first and last residue. D genes are given only for firm matches. Only part of the rows carry a size: once, few, many, or a class if the clone is expanded.

clone_size,d_call,cdr3_length,v_call,j_call,cdr3_aa,cdr3_nt
.,TRBD1,17,TRBV14,TRBJ2-2,CASSQWTGGANTGELFF,TGTGCCAGCAGCCAATGGACAGGGGGCGCGAACACCGGGGAGCTGTTTTTT
.,.,15,TRBV5-8,TRBJ1-1,CASSLNGEMNTEAFF,TGTGCCAGCAGCTTGAACGGGGAGATGAACACTGAAGCTTTCTTT
.,.,15,TRBV5-4,TRBJ2-1,CASSEGGRPYNEQFF,TGTGCCAGCTCTGAGGGGGGTCGCCCCTACAATGAGCAGTTCTTC
.,.,12,TRBV10-3,TRBJ1-2,CAISESIYGYTF,TGTGCCATCAGTGAGTCGATCTATGGCTACACCTTC
.,TRBD1,15,TRBV10-3,TRBJ2-1,CAISEGNRGVNEQFF,TGTGCCATCAGTGAGGGGAACAGGGGGGTCAATGAGCAGTTCTTC
.,.,14,TRBV7-9,TRBJ2-3,CASSLGSGPDTQYF,TGTGCCAGCAGCTTAGGATCAGGGCCAGATACGCAGTATTTT
.,.,11,TRBV6-5,TRBJ2-3,CASSSGAGQYF,TGTGCCAGCAGTTCAGGCGCGGGGCAGTATTTT
.,.,15,TRBV5-1,TRBJ1-4,CASSLSYRIDEKLFF,TGCGCCAGCAGCTTGTCGTACAGAATAGATGAAAAACTGTTTTTT
.,TRBD1,13,TRBV11-2,TRBJ1-1,CASSLGQGDKAFF,TGTGCCAGCAGCTTAGGGCAGGGGGACAAAGCTTTCTTT
.,.,13,TRBV6-6,TRBJ2-3,CASRNGGGDTQYF,TGTGCCAGCAGGAACGGGGGTGGCGATACGCAGTATTTT
.,TRBD1,16,TRBV5-1,TRBJ1-1,CASSVGQGFLNTEAFF,TGCGCCAGCAGCGTCGGACAGGGTTTCTTGAACACTGAAGCTTTCTTT
few,.,17,TRBV27,TRBJ2-7,CASIPPGRGTVRGEQYF,TGTGCCAGCATCCCCCCCGGCCGGGGAACCGTTAGGGGCGAGCAGTACTTC
.,.,18,TRBV28,TRBJ2-3,CASSLTSRGLSSTDTQYF,TGTGCCAGCAGTTTAACAAGCCGTGGGCTCTCTAGCACAGATACGCAGTATTTT
.,TRBD2,15,TRBV19,TRBJ2-3,CASSIRGGAGDTQYF,TGTGCCAGTAGTATACGCGGGGGGGCCGGTGATACGCAGTATTTT
.,.,12,TRBV7-2,TRBJ2-3,CASSLSRYTQYF,TGTGCCAGCAGCCTTTCTCGGTATACGCAGTATTTT
.,.,13,TRBV29-1,TRBJ2-3,CSVDGDHTDTQYF,TGCAGCGTTGATGGGGACCACACAGATACGCAGTATTTT
.,.,15,TRBV19,TRBJ1-2,CASSRNPTWNYGYTF,TGTGCCAGTAGTAGGAACCCGACCTGGAACTATGGCTACACCTTC
.,TRBD1,14,TRBV6-5,TRBJ1-2,CASSSTGGNYGYTF,TGTGCCAGCAGCTCCACAGGGGGCAACTATGGCTACACCTTC
.,.,15,TRBV18,TRBJ1-4,CASSPGPGTNEKLFF,TGTGCCAGCTCACCTGGTCCAGGGACTAATGAAAAACTGTTTTTT
.,TRBD1,17,TRBV13,TRBJ1-2,CASSLGTGALSGYGYTF,TGTGCCAGCAGCTTAGGGACAGGGGCCCTTTCCGGCTATGGCTACACCTTC
few,.,13,TRBV12-5,TRBJ1-1,CASAFDLRPEAFF,TGTGCTAGTGCATTTGACCTGCGTCCTGAAGCTTTCTTT
.,TRBD1,13,TRBV10-3,TRBJ2-7,CATHDRGVGEQYF,TGTGCCACCCACGACAGGGGGGTCGGTGAGCAGTACTTC
.,.,13,TRBV7-9,TRBJ2-3,CATSAVWTDTQYF,TGTGCCACCTCTGCAGTATGGACAGATACGCAGTATTTT
.,TRBD1,15,TRBV6-5,TRBJ1-1,CASRPGDRASVFGFF,TGTGCCAGCAGACCCGGAGACAGGGCCTCGGTATTTGGTTTCTTT
.,TRBD2,15,TRBV5-1,TRBJ2-7,CASSLQAGSSYEQYF,TGCGCCAGCAGCTTGCAAGCGGGGAGCTCCTACGAGCAGTACTTC
few,.,14,TRBV18,TRBJ1-6,CASSPQGRNSPLHF,TGTGCCAGCTCACCACAGGGGCGGAATTCACCCCTCCACTTT
few,TRBD1,15,TRBV6-5,TRBJ1-1,CASRGQGAGDTEAFF,TGTGCCAGCAGAGGACAGGGAGCAGGGGACACTGAAGCTTTCTTT
.,.,14,TRBV6-5,TRBJ2-1,CASRGRVGFNEQFF,TGTGCCAGCAGGGGTCGGGTGGGGTTTAATGAGCAGTTCTTC
.,.,11,TRBV28,TRBJ1-1,CASSPRYEAFF,TGTGCCAGCAGTCCCCGATATGAAGCTTTCTTT
few,TRBD2,18,TRBV27,TRBJ2-3,CASSLSFSSGRRADTQYF,TGTGCCAGCAGTTTATCGTTCTCCAGCGGGAGGAGGGCAGATACGCAGTATTTT
.,TRBD1,15,TRBV2,TRBJ2-5,CASRGQDRVTETQYF,TGTGCCAGCAGGGGACAGGACAGGGTCACAGAGACCCAGTACTTC
.,TRBD1,17,TRBV2,TRBJ1-6,CASSDPSQGSYNSPLHF,TGTGCCAGCAGTGATCCCTCACAGGGGTCCTATAATTCACCCCTCCACTTT
.,.,16,TRBV4-3,TRBJ2-3,CASSQDYRSGTDTQYF,TGCGCCAGCAGCCAAGATTACAGGTCTGGCACAGATACGCAGTATTTT
.,.,13,TRBV10-3,TRBJ2-7,CATSSGDSYEQYF,TGTGCCACCTCATCAGGGGACTCCTACGAGCAGTACTTC
many,.,15,TRBV5-1,TRBJ1-5,CASSFGGPGNQPQHF,TGCGCCAGCAGCTTTGGGGGGCCGGGCAATCAGCCCCAGCATTTT
.,TRBD1,16,TRBV7-9,TRBJ2-5,CASSFWVDRDQETQYF,TGTGCCAGCAGCTTTTGGGTAGACAGGGACCAAGAGACCCAGTACTTC
.,.,15,TRBV25-1,TRBJ1-6,CASSEAGRDNSPLHF,TGTGCCAGCAGTGAAGCTGGGCGGGATAATTCACCCCTCCACTTT
.,.,16,TRBV5-4,TRBJ1-4,CASSLKGSGRDEKLFF,TGTGCCAGCAGCTTGAAGGGGTCGGGGAGGGATGAAAAACTGTTTTTT
.,TRBD1,17,TRBV13,TRBJ1-6,CASSPQGERIENSPLHF,TGTGCCAGCAGCCCCCAGGGGGAAAGGATCGAGAATTCACCCCTCCACTTT
.,.,14,TRBV28,TRBJ1-6,CASSFSRLNSPLHF,TGTGCCAGCAGTTTCAGCAGACTTAATTCACCCCTCCACTTT